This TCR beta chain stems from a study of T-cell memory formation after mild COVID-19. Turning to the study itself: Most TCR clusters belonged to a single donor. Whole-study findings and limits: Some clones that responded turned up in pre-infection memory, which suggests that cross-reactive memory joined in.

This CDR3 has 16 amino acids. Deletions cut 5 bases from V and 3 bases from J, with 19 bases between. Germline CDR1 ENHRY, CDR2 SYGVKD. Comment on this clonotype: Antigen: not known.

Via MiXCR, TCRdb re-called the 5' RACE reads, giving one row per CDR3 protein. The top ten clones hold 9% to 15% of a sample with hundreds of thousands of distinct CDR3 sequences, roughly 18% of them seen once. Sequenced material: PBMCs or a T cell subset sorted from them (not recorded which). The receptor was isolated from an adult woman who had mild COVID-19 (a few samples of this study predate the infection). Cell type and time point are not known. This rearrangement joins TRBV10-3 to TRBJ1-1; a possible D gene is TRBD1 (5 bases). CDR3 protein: CAISTGVVAGDTEAFF. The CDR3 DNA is TGTGCCATCAGTACCGGAGTGGTCGCGGGGGACACTGAAGCTTTCTTT.